The 29 T cell receptor beta chains presented below share a single source sample, sequenced in a study of monozygotic twins with cystic fibrosis. The method was immunoSEQ multiplex PCR; TCRdb's version includes in-frame clones alone and lacks a portion of them. The data hold approximately 10,000 clones, with almost 85% observed a single time. Material: blood. Receptors originate from a man in his late teens or twenties with cystic fibrosis.

The J gene is TRBJ1-6, the V gene TRBV5-5; D is unclear. The CDR3 consists of 15 residues. Trimming shortened V by 2 bases and J by 9 bases, and 15 bases separated the two germline ends. The germline CDR1 and CDR2 sequences are SGHKS and YYEKEE (reference sequence). CDR3 nucleotides: TGTGCCAGCAGCTTCGAGACCGAGAGTGGTTCACCCCTCCACTTT. Amino acid sequence: CASSFETESGSPLHF.

This chain joins TRBV6-4 and TRBJ2-7; TRBD2 is a possible D gene (5 bases). This CDR3 has 12 amino acids. Trimming stripped 7 bases from V and 5 bases from J, with 12 bases between. The V gene's germline CDR1 is MRHNA and CDR2 SNTAGT. CDR3 in DNA: TGTGCCAGCATCGGGGATGGGGACGAGCAGTACTTC. Translating gives CASIGDGDEQYF.

This clone came up once. The chain employs TRBV5-4 and TRBJ2-2, with D possibly matching TRBD1 (6 bases). V was shortened by 3 bases and J by 6 bases, with 15 bases between the two germline ends. CDR1 and CDR2 from the germline V gene are SGHNT and YYREEE (reference sequence). The CDR3 is 15 residues long. The CDR3 reads CASSSRDIGPGELFF. The CDR3 nucleotides read TGTGCCAGCAGCTCCCGGGACATCGGGCCCGGGGAGCTGTTTTTT.

This clone was found once. The chain is built from TRBV6-6 and TRBJ1-4; 9 bases are a match to TRBD1. The V segment lost 2 bases and the J segment 8 bases; nucleotides outside the gene matches: 6. The CDR3 sequence is 15 residues long. From germline, CDR1 is MNHNY and CDR2 SVGAGI (reference sequence). The CDR3 bases are TGTGCCAGCAGTTACCCACAGGGGGCGGGCGAAAAACTGTTTTTT. Amino acids: CASSYPQGAGEKLFF.

The rearrangement links TRBV10-3 to TRBJ2-3; D not resolved. The CDR3 loop spans 13 amino acids. The germline gives CDR1 ENHRY, CDR2 SYGVKD. V gave up 0 bases and J gave up 8 bases, with 9 bases separating them. Written as DNA, the CDR3 is TGTGCCATCAGTGAGTCTGAAAGAAGTACGCAGTATTTT. The encoded protein is CAISESERSTQYF.

The sample holds one count of this clone. The CDR3 protein is CASSKTGIRQPQHF. DNA of the CDR3: TGTGCCAGCAGCAAGACAGGGATCCGTCAGCCCCAGCATTTT. The V gene is TRBV4-2, the J gene TRBJ1-5; 7 positions agree with TRBD1. This CDR3 spans 14 amino acids. Looked up from germline, CDR1 is LGHNA and CDR2 is YNFKEQ. After removal of 5 bases from V and 6 bases from J, the junction contained 7 bases not matched to a gene.

Details on this clone: The sample has other DNA sequences that encode this CDR3 too. The genes are TRBV4-1 and TRBJ1-3; 9 bases line up with TRBD1. V shed 0 bases and J 3 bases; nucleotides not matched to a gene: 6. The CDR3 length is 17 residues. Germline V gives CDR1 MGHRA, CDR2 YSYEKL. CDR3 sequence (DNA): TGCGCCAGCAGCCAAGAAGAGACAGGGGGATTTGGAAACACCATATATTTT. This gives the protein CASSQEETGGFGNTIYF.

The J gene is TRBJ1-1, the V gene TRBV18, with D unclear. The germline gives CDR1 KGHSH, CDR2 LQKENI. Trimming shortened V by 2 bases and J by 1 base, and 11 bases separated the two germline ends. This CDR3 comprises 15 residues. The CDR3 protein is CASSPGSPQNTEAFF. The CDR3 DNA reads TGTGCCAGCTCACCAGGTTCTCCGCAGAACACTGAAGCTTTCTTT.

The genes are TRBV30 and TRBJ2-5; D gene unclear. Germline CDR1 reads GTSNPN; CDR2 reads SVGIG (reference sequence). The V and J ends lost 0 bases and 1 base respectively, with 3 bases between them. The CDR3 is 12 amino acids. The CDR3 protein is CAWSVIQETQYF. The CDR3 DNA follows: TGTGCCTGGAGTGTCATCCAAGAGACCCAGTACTTC.

The genes are TRBV5-4 and TRBJ2-4; maybe TRBD2 (5 bases). Trimming took 4 bases from V and 0 from J, leaving 14 bases between them. Per the germline V gene, CDR1 is SGHNT and CDR2 is YYREEE (reference sequence). The CDR3 covers 16 residues. The DNA of the CDR3 is TGTGCCAGCAGCGGACCGGACTCGGGAGCCAAAAACATTCAGTACTTC. Amino acid sequence: CASSGPDSGAKNIQYF. The whole variable domain, filled in from reference TRBV5-4 and TRBJ2-4, reads ETGVTQSPTHLIKTRGQQVTLRCSSQSGHNTVSWYQQALGQGPQFIFQYYREEENGRGNFPPRFSGLQFPNYSSELNVNALELDDSALYLCASSGPDSGAKNIQYFGAGTRLSVL.

The genes are TRBV29-1 and TRBJ2-5; unclear D gene. Germline CDR1 and CDR2: SQVTM and ANQGSEA. The CDR3 is 11 residues long. V was cut by 5 bases and J by 5 bases, with 9 bases left in between. In DNA form, the CDR3 reads TGCAGCGTTCGAAAAGGGGAGACCCAGTACTTC. It encodes CSVRKGETQYF.

DNA for the CDR3: TGCAGCGTTGAAAGGGCGGGAGTAGAGACCCAGTACTTC. This translates into CSVERAGVETQYF. The chain combines TRBV29-1 with TRBJ2-5; TRBD2 matches 7 bases. The CDR3 has 13 amino acids. Per germline, CDR1 SQVTM and CDR2 ANQGSEA. V shed 2 bases and J 4 bases; nucleotides not matched to a gene: 4.

The gene calls are TRBV19 and TRBJ1-3; TRBD1 matches at 11 bases. The V gene end was trimmed by 6 bases and the J gene end by 0 bases; junction bases not matched to a gene: 4. This CDR3 contains 16 residues. CDR1 and CDR2 (germline): LNHDA, SQIVND (reference sequence). This CDR3 reads CASRGQGAISGNTIYF. The DNA of the CDR3 is TGTGCCAGTAGAGGACAGGGGGCCATCTCTGGAAACACCATATATTTT. The variable domain in full, with the rest retrieved from reference TRBV19 and TRBJ1-3, is DGGITQSPKYLFRKEGQNVTLSCEQNLNHDAMYWYRQDPGQGLRLIYYSQIVNDFQKGDIAEGYSVSREKKESFPLTVTSAQKNPTAFYLCASRGQGAISGNTIYFGEGSWLTVV.

This sequence joins TRBV6-1 and TRBJ2-3; perhaps D is TRBD1 or TRBD2 (6 bases each). The CDR3 loop spans 15 amino acids. The V end lost 3 bases, the J end lost 4 bases, and 14 bases lay between the germline ends. Germline V lookup: CDR1 MNHNS, CDR2 SASEGT. CDR3 bases: TGTGCCAGCAGTGATCGGGCAGGGGAGGCAGATACGCAGTATTTT. The encoded protein is CASSDRAGEADTQYF.

The rearrangement links TRBV5-4 to TRBJ2-7, with 7 bases matching TRBD1. The V segment lost 0 bases and the J segment 6 bases; nucleotides outside the gene matches: 6. This CDR3 contains 14 residues. Germline V gene lookup returns CDR1 SGHNT and CDR2 YYREEE (reference sequence). The CDR3 here is CASSLGGQVAEQYF. CDR3 bases: TGTGCCAGCAGCTTGGGCGGACAGGTGGCCGAGCAGTACTTC.

The chain has TRBV11-2 and TRBJ1-1, with TRBD1 as a possible D gene (5 bases). This CDR3 is 13 amino acids long. Trimming took 5 bases from V and 4 from J, leaving 11 bases between them. CDR1 SGHAT and CDR2 FQNNGV come from the germline V gene. Here the CDR3 reads CASSQGRATEAFF. The CDR3 DNA reads TGTGCCAGCAGCCAAGGCAGGGCCACTGAAGCTTTCTTT.

J is TRBJ2-1 and V is TRBV5-6; D call uncertain. Germline V lookup: CDR1 SGHDT, CDR2 YYEEEE. Trimming took off 1 base at V and 7 bases at J, with 3 bases between the two ends. The CDR3 length is 11 residues. CDR3 region: CASSLSNEQFF. The CDR3 DNA follows: TGTGCCAGCAGCTTGTCAAATGAGCAGTTCTTC.

The chain couples TRBV30 to TRBJ2-2; no firm D call. This CDR3 contains 14 residues. V was shortened by 0 bases and J by 2 bases, with 7 bases between the two germline ends. Germline V CDR1 and CDR2: GTSNPN, SVGIG (reference sequence). CDR3 sequence: CAWSVARNTGELFF. The CDR3 bases are TGTGCCTGGAGTGTAGCGCGCAACACCGGGGAGCTGTTTTTT.

The J gene is TRBJ1-2, the V gene TRBV7-9; perhaps TRBD1 as D (5 bases). This CDR3 is built from 15 residues. CDR1 SEHNR and CDR2 FQNEAQ come from the germline V gene (reference sequence). V lost 1 base and J 3 bases, leaving 12 bases between the germline ends. CDR3 sequence reads: CASSLVSGRDYGYTF. The CDR3 region has the DNA TGTGCCAGCAGCTTAGTATCGGGCAGGGACTATGGCTACACCTTC.

The chain employs TRBV9 and TRBJ2-6; D gene ambiguous. The CDR3 is 16 residues long. Germline V gene data show CDR1 as SGDLS and CDR2 as YYNGEE. V was clipped by 0 bases and J by 0 bases, with 7 bases between them. The CDR3 nucleotides are TGTGCCAGCAGCGTAGGGATTGGCTCTGGGGCCAACGTCCTGACTTTC. This gives the protein CASSVGIGSGANVLTF.

This clone turned up a few times. The chain uses TRBV2 and TRBJ1-6, with a tentative D call TRBD1 (6 bases). This CDR3 region has 16 residues. V was shortened by 3 bases and J by 0 bases, with 9 bases between the two germline ends. CDR1 SNHLY and CDR2 FYNNEI come from the germline V gene. CDR3 coding DNA: TGTGCCAGCAGTGACCAGGGGAGCTCCTATAATTCACCCCTCCACTTT. Translating it yields CASSDQGSSYNSPLHF.

This chain uses TRBV5-1 with TRBJ2-7; perhaps TRBD1 as D (6 bases). V shed 0 bases and J shed 11 bases, with 24 bases lying between them. Germline loops: CDR1 SGHRS, CDR2 YFSETQ. The CDR3 is made up of 16 amino acids. The CDR3 sequence is CASSLESLGQIGGKYF. The CDR3 DNA follows: TGCGCCAGCAGCTTGGAATCCCTTGGACAGATAGGGGGAAAGTACTTC. Full variable domain (missing parts from reference TRBV5-1 and TRBJ2-7): KAGVTQTPRYLIKTRGQQVTLSCSPISGHRSVSWYQQTPGQGLQFLFEYFSETQRNKGNFPGRFSGRQFSNSRSEMNVSTLELGDSALYLCASSLESLGQIGGKYFGPGTRLTVT.

The genes are TRBV5-5 and TRBJ2-1, with 9 nucleotides matching TRBD2. CDR3 length equals 15 residues. V shed 1 base, J shed 6 bases, and the junction held 5 bases outside the gene matches. Germline V lookup: CDR1 SGHKS, CDR2 YYEKEE (reference sequence). The CDR3 loop reads CASSLLAGGGNEQFF. The CDR3 bases are TGTGCCAGCAGCTTGTTGGCGGGAGGGGGCAATGAGCAGTTCTTC.

This chain connects TRBV4-1 to TRBJ1-3; no clear D gene. This CDR3 comprises 15 residues. Germline V gene lookup returns CDR1 MGHRA and CDR2 YSYEKL. Trimming left V 3 bases short and J 2 bases short, with 11 bases between. CDR3 DNA sequence: TGCGCCAGCAGCCAGGGCTTGGGCGCTGGAAACACCATATATTTT. This gives the protein CASSQGLGAGNTIYF.

The genes are TRBV19 and TRBJ1-4; the D gene is possibly TRBD1 (5 bases). Germline values: CDR1 LNHDA, CDR2 SQIVND (reference sequence). This CDR3 region has 16 residues. Trimming pared 5 bases from V and 2 bases from J, leaving 15 bases between. Here the CDR3 reads CASSPGVVPTNEKLFF. CDR3 DNA: TGTGCCAGTAGTCCGGGGGTCGTCCCGACTAATGAAAAACTGTTTTTT.

The chain recombines TRBV7-6 with TRBJ1-1; D is possibly TRBD1 (5 bases). The CDR3 sequence is 15 residues long. The germline CDR1 and CDR2 sequences are SGHVS and FNYEAQ. With 3 bases removed from V and 4 bases from J, the gap between germline ends came to 15 bases. The CDR3 protein is CASSFSQGASTEAFF. The CDR3 DNA is TGTGCCAGCAGCTTTAGTCAAGGGGCCAGCACTGAAGCTTTCTTT.

The chain couples TRBV5-1 to TRBJ2-1, with unresolved D. Germline V gene data show CDR1 as SGHRS and CDR2 as YFSETQ. Trimming took off 0 bases at V and 7 bases at J, with 5 bases between the two ends. This CDR3 is 12 amino acids long. CDR3 bases: TGCGCCAGCAGCTTGGGTGGGAATGAGCAGTTCTTC. Translating gives CASSLGGNEQFF.

The V call is TRBV7-2, the J call TRBJ2-7, with D uncertain. The CDR3 contains 12 residues. Trimming took 5 bases from V and 3 from J, leaving 8 bases between them. CDR1 is SGHTA, CDR2 FQGNSA, per germline. CDR3 DNA sequence: TGTGCCAGCAGCCCCAATGACTACGAGCAGTACTTC. Protein: CASSPNDYEQYF.

This clone was seen only once. The gene calls are TRBV5-3 and TRBJ2-1; TRBD2 agrees at 7 bases. TRBV5-3 is noted as an ORF with a role that remains uncertain. V shed 0 bases, J shed 12 bases, and the junction held 12 bases outside the gene matches. This CDR3 contains 15 residues. The CDR3 DNA sequence: TGTGCCAGAAGCTTGGAGATCTGTATGGGCGGGGGGCAGTTCTTC. Translation: CARSLEICMGGGQFF.